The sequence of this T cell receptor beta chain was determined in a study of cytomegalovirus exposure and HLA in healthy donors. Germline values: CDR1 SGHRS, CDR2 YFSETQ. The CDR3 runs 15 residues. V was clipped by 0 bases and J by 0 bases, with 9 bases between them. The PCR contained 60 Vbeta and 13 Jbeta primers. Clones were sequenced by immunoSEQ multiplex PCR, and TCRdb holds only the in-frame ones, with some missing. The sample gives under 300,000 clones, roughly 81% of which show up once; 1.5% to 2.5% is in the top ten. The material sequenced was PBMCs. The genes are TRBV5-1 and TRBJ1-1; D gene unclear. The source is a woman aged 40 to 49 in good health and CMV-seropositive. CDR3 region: CASSLEWQLNTEAFF. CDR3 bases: TGCGCCAGCAGCTTGGAGTGGCAGTTGAACACTGAAGCTTTCTTT.